This T cell receptor (beta chain) originates from a study of blood T cell repertoires in COVID-19. Whole-study context: Sample material is recorded as cDNA or gDNA derived from T cells, B-cell-depleted T cells, or PBMCs.

To note about this clone: This sequence may be a read error, since a much larger clone differs from it by one base.

V was shortened by 0 bases and J by 1 base, with 3 bases between the two germline ends. Germline assignment: CDR1 SGHTA and CDR2 FQGTGA. The CDR3 runs 13 residues. In the study's own analysis: Amplified reference gene primers provided the basis for estimating nucleated cell counts. Repertoires were generated with immunoSEQ multiplex PCR, while TCRdb's copy carries only in-frame clones and drops some. Clonal size and the V and J genes are those of that table, whereas D and trimming came from the DNA. This table holds 200,000 to 250,000 clones, approximately 81% found once. The V gene is TRBV7-3, the J gene TRBJ1-1; no firm D call. The sequenced sample was peripheral blood. The receptor was derived from a man aged 25-40 years with active or convalescent COVID-19. CDR3 in DNA: TGTGCCAGCAGCTTAACCGGGAACACTGAAGCTTTCTTT. It yields the protein CASSLTGNTEAFF. The complete variable domain, with remaining parts taken from reference TRBV7-3 and TRBJ1-1, reads GAGVSQTPSNKVTEKGKYVELRCDPISGHTALYWYRQSLGQGPEFLIYFQGTGAADDSGLPNDRFFAVRPEGSVSTLKIQRTERGDSAVYLCASSLTGNTEAFFGQGTRLTVV.